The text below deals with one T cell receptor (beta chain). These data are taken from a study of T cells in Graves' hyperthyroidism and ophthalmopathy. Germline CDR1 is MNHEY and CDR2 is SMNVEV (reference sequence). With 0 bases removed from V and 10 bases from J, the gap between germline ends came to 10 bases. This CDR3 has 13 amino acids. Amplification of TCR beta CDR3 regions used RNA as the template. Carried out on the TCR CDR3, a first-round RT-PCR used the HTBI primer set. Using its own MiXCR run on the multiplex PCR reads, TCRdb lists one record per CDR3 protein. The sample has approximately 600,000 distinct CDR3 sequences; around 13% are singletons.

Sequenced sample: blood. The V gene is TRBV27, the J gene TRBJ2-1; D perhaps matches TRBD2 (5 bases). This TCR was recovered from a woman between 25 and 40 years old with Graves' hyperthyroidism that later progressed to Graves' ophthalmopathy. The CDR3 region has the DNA TGTGCCAGCAGTTTATCTGGGAGTCGAGAGCAGTTCTTC. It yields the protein CASSLSGSREQFF.